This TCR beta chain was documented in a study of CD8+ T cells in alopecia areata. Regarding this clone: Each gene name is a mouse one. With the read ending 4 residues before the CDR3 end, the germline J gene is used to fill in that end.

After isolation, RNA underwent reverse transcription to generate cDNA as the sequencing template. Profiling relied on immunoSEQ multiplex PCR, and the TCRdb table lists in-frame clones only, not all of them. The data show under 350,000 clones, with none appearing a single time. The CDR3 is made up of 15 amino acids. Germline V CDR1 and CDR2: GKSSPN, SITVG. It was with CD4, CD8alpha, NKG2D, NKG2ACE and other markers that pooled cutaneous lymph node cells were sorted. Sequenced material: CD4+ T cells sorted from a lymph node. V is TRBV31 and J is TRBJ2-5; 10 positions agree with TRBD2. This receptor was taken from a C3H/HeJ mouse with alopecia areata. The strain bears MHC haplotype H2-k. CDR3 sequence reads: CAWSLVTGGKDTQYF. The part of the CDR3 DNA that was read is TGTGCCTGGAGTCTAGTGACTGGGGGGAAAGAC. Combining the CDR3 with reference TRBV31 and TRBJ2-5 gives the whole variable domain AQTIHQWPVAEIKAVGSPLSLGCTIKGKSSPNLYWYWQATGGTLQQLFYSITVGQVESVVQLNLSASRPKDDQFILSTEKLLLSHSGFYLCAWSLVTGGKDTQYFGPGTRLLVL.